A selection of T cell receptor beta chains follows, all from one sample in a study of T-cell reconstitution after alpha-beta-depleted transplantation in children. A single record per CDR3 protein comes from TCRdb applying MiXCR to the PCR reads. Here the sample spans 200,000 to 300,000 distinct CDR3 sequences, around 12% being singletons. The sequenced sample was PBMCs from the stem cell graft donor, obtained from the stem cell graft. Receptors were obtained from a human donor who donated a stem cell graft to a child with acute lymphoblastic leukemia. Both conserved end residues are part of each CDR3. D genes are given only for firm matches. Expanded clones get a size class; other rows say once, few or many, or leave the size out.

clone_size	j_call	d_call	v_call	cdr3_length	cdr3_nt	cdr3_aa
.	TRBJ2-7	.	TRBV5-6	12	TGTGCCAGCAGCCAAGGGTTCGGCGAGCAGTACTTC	CASSQGFGEQYF
many	TRBJ2-2	.	TRBV4-1	13	TGCGCCAGCAGCCACAGGAACACCGGGGAGCTGTTTTTT	CASSHRNTGELFF
many	TRBJ2-2	.	TRBV20-1	15	TGCAGTGCTTTCCAGGGTTACCGTATGGCCGGGGAGCTGTTTTTT	CSAFQGYRMAGELFF
many	TRBJ1-4	.	TRBV5-1	16	TGCGCCAGCAGCTTGGGAGGGCGCCTCAGTGACGAAAAACTGTTTTTT	CASSLGGRLSDEKLFF
few	TRBJ2-5	.	TRBV18	18	TGTGCCAGCTCACCCCCATGGGGCGGTTCGACGATAAAAGAGACCCAGTACTTC	CASSPPWGGSTIKETQYF
many	TRBJ1-1	.	TRBV6-1	13	TGTGCCAGCCGAGTAGGGAGGAACACTGAAGCTTTCTTT	CASRVGRNTEAFF
many	TRBJ2-7	.	TRBV20-1	13	TGCAGTGCTAGAGGACCCGGGGCCTACGAGCAGTACTTC	CSARGPGAYEQYF
few	TRBJ1-1	.	TRBV7-2	13	TGTGCCAGCAGCTTACTTCGGAGTACTGAAGCTTTCTTT	CASSLLRSTEAFF
many	TRBJ1-2	.	TRBV20-1	13	TGCAGCCCTGCCCGTCATGAGGGCTATGGCTACACCTTC	CSPARHEGYGYTF
.	TRBJ2-1	.	TRBV5-3	15	TGTGCCAGAAGCTTGAAGGTGCTGCTCTATTGGGAGCAGTTCTTC	CARSLKVLLYWEQFF
many	TRBJ2-2	.	TRBV12-3/TRBV12-4	16	TGTGCCAGCAGCGCAGGGGTACGACGGGACACCGGGGAGCTGTTTTTT	CASSAGVRRDTGELFF
many	TRBJ2-1	.	TRBV20-1	14	TGCAGTGCAAGTGGGCTACCATCCTACAATGAGCAGTTCTTC	CSASGLPSYNEQFF
many	TRBJ2-5	.	TRBV28	14	TGTGCCAGCAGTTTACCCCGACAGCAAGAGACCCAGTACTTC	CASSLPRQQETQYF
many	TRBJ2-1	TRBD2	TRBV7-2	17	TGTGCCAGCAGCACCGGACTAGCGGGAGGGTCCTACAATGAGCAGTTCTTC	CASSTGLAGGSYNEQFF
.	TRBJ1-2	.	TRBV3-1	17	TGTGCCACCACCCAAGATCGGGGGTCTACTGTCTACGGTGGCTACACCTTC	CATTQDRGSTVYGGYTF
few	TRBJ2-1	.	TRBV7-6	14	TGTGCCAGCAGCCTCGGGACTTTTCGAAATGAGCAGTTCTTC	CASSLGTFRNEQFF
many	TRBJ1-5	.	TRBV27	15	TGTGCCAGCAGTTTGTGGCAAAATAGCAATCAGCCCCAGCATTTT	CASSLWQNSNQPQHF
few	TRBJ2-7	.	TRBV7-2	14	TGTGCCAGCACCCCTGACAGCAGCTCCTACGAGCAGTACTTC	CASTPDSSSYEQYF
.	TRBJ2-7	.	TRBV5-4	14	TGTGCCAGCAGCTCCGGCTCCGGGACCTACGAGCAGTACTTC	CASSSGSGTYEQYF
many	TRBJ1-2	.	TRBV29-1	19	TGCAGCGTTGAAGCCTTCGGCCCGGGACCCGACTATTCTAACTATGGCTACACCTTC	CSVEAFGPGPDYSNYGYTF
many	TRBJ1-2	.	TRBV9	19	TGTGCCAGCAGCGTAGACCAAAAAATTAGACCGGGACATAGCTATGGCTACACCTTC	CASSVDQKIRPGHSYGYTF
many	TRBJ1-1	.	TRBV6-2/TRBV6-3	11	TGTGCCAGCAGTTACGGTCCTGAAGCTTTCTTT	CASSYGPEAFF
many	TRBJ2-3	.	TRBV5-1	15	TGCGCCAGCAGCTTGTTGTTAGCGCCAACAGATACGCAGTATTTT	CASSLLLAPTDTQYF
many	TRBJ2-1	.	TRBV20-1	15	TGCAGTGCTCAACCCGGGGAGAACTCCTACAATGAGCAGTTCTTC	CSAQPGENSYNEQFF
many	TRBJ1-1	.	TRBV6-2/TRBV6-3	13	TGTGCCAGCAGTTACGAGTTCGGGTATGAAGCTTTCTTT	CASSYEFGYEAFF
many	TRBJ2-2	.	TRBV6-2/TRBV6-3	15	TGTGCCAGCAGTTACAGGAGGGATCACACCGGGGAGCTGTTTTTT	CASSYRRDHTGELFF
.	TRBJ2-1	TRBD1	TRBV5-1	15	TGCGCCAGCAGCCACCGGGACAGGGGGTCTGGTGAGCAGTTCTTC	CASSHRDRGSGEQFF
many	TRBJ2-4	.	TRBV7-2	11	TGTGCCAGCAGCTTAGGGGACATTCAGTACTTC	CASSLGDIQYF
few	TRBJ2-7	TRBD2	TRBV5-1	14	TGCGCCAGCAGCATAACTAGCGGATTTTACGAGCAGTACTTC	CASSITSGFYEQYF
many	TRBJ2-1	.	TRBV15	14	TGTGCCACCAGCAGAGGCCACAGGGACAATGAGCAGTTCTTC	CATSRGHRDNEQFF
few	TRBJ2-7	.	TRBV30	12	TGTGCCTGGAGTGTACATGGTAACGAGCAGTACTTC	CAWSVHGNEQYF
many	TRBJ1-1	TRBD1	TRBV29-1	14	TGCAGCGTTGAAAGACCCGGGACAGCCACTGAAGCTTTCTTT	CSVERPGTATEAFF